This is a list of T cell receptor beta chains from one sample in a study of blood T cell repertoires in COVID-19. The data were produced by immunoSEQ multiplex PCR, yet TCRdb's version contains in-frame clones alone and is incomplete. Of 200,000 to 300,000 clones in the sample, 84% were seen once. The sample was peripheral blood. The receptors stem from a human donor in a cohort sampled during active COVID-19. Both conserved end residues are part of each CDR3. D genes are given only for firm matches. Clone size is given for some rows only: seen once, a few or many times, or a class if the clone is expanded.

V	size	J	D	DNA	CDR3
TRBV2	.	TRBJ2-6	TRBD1	TGTGCCAGCAGTACCGGGACAGGGGCCGCCGGGGCCAACGTCCTGACTTTC	CASSTGTGAAGANVLTF
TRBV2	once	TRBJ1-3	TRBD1	TGTGCCAGCAAGGGACAGCCCTCTGGAAACACCATATATTTT	CASKGQPSGNTIYF
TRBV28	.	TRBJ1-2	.	TGTGCCAGCAAGGCGACATATGAAGGCTACACCTTC	CASKATYEGYTF
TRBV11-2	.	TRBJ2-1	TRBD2	TGTGCCAGCAGCTTAATCCGGGGGAAGCGGGGAACCAATGAGCAGTTCTTC	CASSLIRGKRGTNEQFF
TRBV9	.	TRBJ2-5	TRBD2	TGTGCCAGCAGCGTAGGACTAGCGGGGGGTTCAGGTGAGGGGACCCAGTACTTC	CASSVGLAGGSGEGTQYF
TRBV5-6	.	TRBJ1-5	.	TGTGCCAGCAGCCTACAACCCGGCGGGTTCCGCGTCAATCAGCCCCAGCATTTT	CASSLQPGGFRVNQPQHF
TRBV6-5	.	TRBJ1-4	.	TGTGCCAGCTTAAGAGACTATGCAACTAATGAAAAACTGTTTTTT	CASLRDYATNEKLFF
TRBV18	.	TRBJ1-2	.	TGTGCCAGCTCACCTGATGAGGGAATCTATGGCTACACCTTC	CASSPDEGIYGYTF
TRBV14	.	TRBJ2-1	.	TGTGCCAGCAGTGATCCAAGGGGTGACAATGAGCAGTTCTTC	CASSDPRGDNEQFF
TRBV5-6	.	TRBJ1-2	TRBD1	TGTGCCAGCGTTACAGGGGGCGCGGACTATGGCTACACCTTC	CASVTGGADYGYTF
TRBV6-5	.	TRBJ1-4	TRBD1	TGTGCCAGCAGGCGGACAGGAGCGACGTCGGAAAAACTGTTTTTT	CASRRTGATSEKLFF
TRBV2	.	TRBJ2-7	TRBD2	TGTGCCAGCTACACCCGGAAGGGGCCGGGAGGGGGGCACGAGCAGTACTTC	CASYTRKGPGGGHEQYF
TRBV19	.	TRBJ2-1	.	TGTGCCAGTAAGGGGAAGGGTGCCTACAATGAGCAGTTCTTC	CASKGKGAYNEQFF
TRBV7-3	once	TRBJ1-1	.	TGTGCCAGCAGCTTAAAGGGCAGGGGGAACACTGAAGCTTTCTTT	CASSLKGRGNTEAFF
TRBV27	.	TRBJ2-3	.	TGTGCCAGCATTCGACGGGAGTGGTTCGGAGATACGCAGTATTTT	CASIRREWFGDTQYF
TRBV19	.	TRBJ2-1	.	TGTGCCAGTAGTATAAGCGGGTGGGCTTGGGAGTATCAGTTCTTC	CASSISGWAWEYQFF
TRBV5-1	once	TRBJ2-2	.	TGCGCCAGCAGCTTCAGTATCCCCGGGGAGCTGTTTTTT	CASSFSIPGELFF
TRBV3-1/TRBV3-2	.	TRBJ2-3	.	TGTGCCAGCAGCTTTGGGACTCCCACAGATACGCAGTATTTT	CASSFGTPTDTQYF
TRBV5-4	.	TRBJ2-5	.	TGTGCCAGCAGCTCGACAGCTTCCCAAGAGACCCAGTACTTC	CASSSTASQETQYF
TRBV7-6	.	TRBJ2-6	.	TGTGCCAGCAGCTTAGGGCTGTCCAACTCTGGGGCCAACGTCCTGACTTTC	CASSLGLSNSGANVLTF
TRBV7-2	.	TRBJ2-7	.	TGTGCCAGCGCCTCTCGGGGATTCGACGAGCAGTACTTC	CASASRGFDEQYF
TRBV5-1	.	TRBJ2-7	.	TGCGCCAGCAGCCCCGAGGGCGACGAGCAGTACTTC	CASSPEGDEQYF
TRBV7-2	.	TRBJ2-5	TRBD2	TGTGCCAGCAGCAACGGGGGGGCGGGGCCAGAGACCCAGTACTTC	CASSNGGAGPETQYF
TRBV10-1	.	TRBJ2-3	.	TGCGCCAGCAGTGAGTTGGAGACAGCTAGCACAGATACGCAGTATTTT	CASSELETASTDTQYF
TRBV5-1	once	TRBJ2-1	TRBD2	TGCGCCAGCAGAACCATACTAGCGGGGGGGCTCAATGAGCAGTTCTTC	CASRTILAGGLNEQFF
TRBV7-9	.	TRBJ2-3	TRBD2	TGTGCCGCCGGGACTAGCGGGAGCACAGATACGCAGTATTTT	CAAGTSGSTDTQYF
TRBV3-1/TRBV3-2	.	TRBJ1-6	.	TGTGCCAGCAGCCCCTGGGACTCAAATTCACCCCTCCACTTT	CASSPWDSNSPLHF
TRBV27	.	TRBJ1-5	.	TGTGCCAGCAGTTTACGAGACACCCAGCCCCAGCATTTT	CASSLRDTQPQHF
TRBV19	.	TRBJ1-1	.	TGTGCCAGTAGGCGGGGGGAGGGATACCTGAACACTGAAGCTTTCTTT	CASRRGEGYLNTEAFF
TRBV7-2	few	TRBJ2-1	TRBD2	TGTGCCAGCAGCCAACCGCCAAAAGAGAGACTAGCTGATGAGCAGTTCTTC	CASSQPPKERLADEQFF
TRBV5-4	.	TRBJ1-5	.	TGTGCCAGCAGCTTTGGAGGGATGGAAAGCAATCAGCCCCAGCATTTT	CASSFGGMESNQPQHF
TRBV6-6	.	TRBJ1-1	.	TGTGCCAGCAGTTACTCGGACATACCGAACACTGAAGCTTTCTTT	CASSYSDIPNTEAFF
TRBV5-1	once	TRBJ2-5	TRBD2	TGCGCCAGTACCTCTAGCGGGGGGGCCGTCCGAGAGACCCAGTACTTC	CASTSSGGAVRETQYF
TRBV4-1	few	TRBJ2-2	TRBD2	TGCGCCAGCTCCCTGAGAGCGGGGGGGAGTCCCGGGGAGCTGTTTTTT	CASSLRAGGSPGELFF
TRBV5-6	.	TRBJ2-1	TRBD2	TGTGCCAGCAGCCGGGAGGGGACGAGGGATGAGCAGTTCTTC	CASSREGTRDEQFF
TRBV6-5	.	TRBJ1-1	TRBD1	TGTGCCAGCAGTTCAAGGGGGCTGCCTGAAGCTTTCTTT	CASSSRGLPEAFF
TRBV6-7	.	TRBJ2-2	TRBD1	TGTGCCAGCAGTTATGAGGACAGGGGGCACCAAGGTGCCGGGGAGCTGTTTTTT	CASSYEDRGHQGAGELFF
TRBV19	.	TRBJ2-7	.	TGTGCCAGTACCCTAGGGACGGGGGTCTACGAGCAGTACTTC	CASTLGTGVYEQYF
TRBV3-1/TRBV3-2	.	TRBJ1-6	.	TGTGCCAGCAGCCAAGAGAGTATAGGGGCATGGTTTGGTTCACCCCTCCACTTT	CASSQESIGAWFGSPLHF
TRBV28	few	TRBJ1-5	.	TGTGCCAGCAGTTTATCGGGCAATCAGCCCCAGCATTTT	CASSLSGNQPQHF
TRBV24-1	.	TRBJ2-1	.	TGTGCCACCAGTGATCCTTCAGGGGCCAGGGGCAATGAGCAGTTCTTC	CATSDPSGARGNEQFF
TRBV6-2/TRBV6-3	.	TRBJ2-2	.	TGTGCCAGCAGTTACGAGGTCCGTTTCCCCCAAGGGGAGCTGTTTTTT	CASSYEVRFPQGELFF
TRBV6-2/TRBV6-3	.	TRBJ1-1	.	TGTGCCAGCAGTTACCCGGACGGGAGTGAAGCTTTCTTT	CASSYPDGSEAFF
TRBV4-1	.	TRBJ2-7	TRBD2	TGCGCCAGCAGCCAAGAGGCTAGCGGGGTTTACGAGCAGTACTTC	CASSQEASGVYEQYF
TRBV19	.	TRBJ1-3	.	TGTGCCAGTAGTATCGGGGGATTCCTCGGAGCTGGAAACACCATATATTTT	CASSIGGFLGAGNTIYF
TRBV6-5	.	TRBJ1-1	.	TGTGCCGCAAAAAGGTATGACACGCGCACTGAAGCTTTCTTT	CAAKRYDTRTEAFF
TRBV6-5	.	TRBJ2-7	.	TGTGCCAGCAGTTACTCGTCTAGCTCCTGGTACGAGCAGTACTTC	CASSYSSSSWYEQYF
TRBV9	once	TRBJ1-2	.	TGTGCCAGCAGCGTAGGATCCAGGGCACATTCTAGCTATGGCTACACCTTC	CASSVGSRAHSSYGYTF
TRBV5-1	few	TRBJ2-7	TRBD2	TGCGCCAGCAGCATCCGACCTACTAGCGGGGATTCCTACGAGCAGTACTTC	CASSIRPTSGDSYEQYF
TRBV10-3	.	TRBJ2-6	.	TGTGCCACCCTGAGCTCTGGGGCCAACGTCCTGACTTTC	CATLSSGANVLTF
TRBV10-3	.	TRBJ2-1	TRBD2	TGTGCCATCAGGGGACTAGCGGGAGAGGCTGAGCAGTTCTTC	CAIRGLAGEAEQFF
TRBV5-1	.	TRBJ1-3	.	TGCGCCAGCAGCTTGGGGGCCGGATTGAACTCTGGAAACACCATATATTTT	CASSLGAGLNSGNTIYF
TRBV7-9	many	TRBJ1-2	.	TGTGCCAGCAGCGCAGACAAGGACTATGGCTACACCTTC	CASSADKDYGYTF
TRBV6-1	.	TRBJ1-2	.	TGTGCCAGCAGTGAAGGACAGGAGTGGAGGGGCTACACCTTC	CASSEGQEWRGYTF
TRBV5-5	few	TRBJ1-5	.	TGTGCCAGCAGCTTGGCCGGGTCGGCATGGCCCCAGCATTTT	CASSLAGSAWPQHF